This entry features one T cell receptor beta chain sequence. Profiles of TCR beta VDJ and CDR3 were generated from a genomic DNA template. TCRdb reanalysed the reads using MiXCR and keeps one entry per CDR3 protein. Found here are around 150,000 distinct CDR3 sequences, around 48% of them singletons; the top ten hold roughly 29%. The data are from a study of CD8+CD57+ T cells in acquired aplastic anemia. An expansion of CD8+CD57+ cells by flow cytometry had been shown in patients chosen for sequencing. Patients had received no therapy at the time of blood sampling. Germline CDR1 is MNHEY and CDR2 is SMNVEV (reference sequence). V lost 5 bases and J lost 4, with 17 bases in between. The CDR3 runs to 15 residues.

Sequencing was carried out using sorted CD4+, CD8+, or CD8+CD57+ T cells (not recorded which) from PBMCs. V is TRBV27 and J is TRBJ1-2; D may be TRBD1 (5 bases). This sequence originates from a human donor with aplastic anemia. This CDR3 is CASSLQGRGSYGYTF. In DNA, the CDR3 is TGTGCCAGCAGTCTCCAGGGAAGAGGGAGCTATGGCTACACCTTC.